Given below is one TCR beta chain in context. Researchers tagged individual cDNA molecules with unique molecular identifiers. Using its own MiXCR run on the 5' RACE reads, TCRdb lists one record per CDR3 protein. The sample lists around 94,000 distinct CDR3 sequences, roughly 14% occurring once. V lost 6 bases and J 2 bases, leaving 14 bases between the germline ends. Germline CDR1 reads GTSNPN; CDR2 reads SVGIG (reference sequence). The CDR3 consists of 13 residues. This entry comes from a study of early T cells in non-severe SARS-CoV-2 infection. Study at large: Sequencing targeted bulk RNA from unsorted whole blood, leaving chains unpaired.

The receptor comes from an adult who was a healthcare worker with PCR-confirmed SARS-CoV-2 infection or an uninfected control (not recorded which). Sequencing used whole blood. V is TRBV30 and J is TRBJ2-7; D remains unclear. The CDR3 loop is CACQPLGPYEQYF. CDR3 DNA: TGTGCCTGCCAACCCTTGGGTCCCTACGAGCAGTACTTC.